The 4 T cell receptor beta chains reported below all come from one sample, sequenced in a study of beta chain features in type 1 diabetes. Every bit of the isolated RNA underwent reverse transcription, so sequencing read expressed TCRB transcripts. This table comes from immunoSEQ multiplex PCR, and its TCRdb copy is limited to in-frame clones, with some not included. The sample contains over 700,000 clones, about 17% of which appear only once. Material for sequencing was naive CD4+ T cells from blood. The receptors stem from a woman aged 18-29 years in good health.

This clone was seen more than once but under ten times. Other nucleotide sequences in the sample specify the same CDR3. The chain carries TRBV5-4 and TRBJ2-5; D uncertain. Per the germline V gene, CDR1 is SGHNT and CDR2 is YYREEE (reference sequence). This CDR3 spans 11 amino acids. V lost 2 bases and J 5 bases, leaving 4 bases between the germline ends. The CDR3 reads CASSLVETQYF. CDR3 sequence (DNA): TGTGCCAGCAGCTTAGTTGAGACCCAGTACTTC.

This clone was counted a few times. The chain employs TRBV14 and TRBJ2-1; 10 bases line up with TRBD2. This CDR3 has 15 residues. Germline trimming cut 3 bases from V and 8 bases from J; bases unmatched to any gene: 7. The V gene's germline CDR1 is SGHDN and CDR2 FVKESK. CDR3 nucleotide sequence: TGTGCCAGCAGCCACCAGCGGGAGGGCATGCATGAGCAGTTCTTC. Amino acid sequence: CASSHQREGMHEQFF.

In its sample, this clone was seen a few times. This rearrangement joins TRBV7-8 to TRBJ2-4; D may be TRBD2 (6 bases). Germline V gene data show CDR1 as SGHVS and CDR2 as FQNEAQ. Trimming removed 2 bases at V and 0 bases at J, with 11 bases between. The CDR3 has 16 residues. Here the CDR3 reads CASSLNSGLAKNIQYF. In DNA form, the CDR3 reads TGTGCCAGCAGCTTAAACAGCGGGTTAGCCAAAAACATTCAGTACTTC.

This clone has only a few counts. The identical CDR3 is also encoded by other nucleotide sequences in the sample. The chain couples TRBV18 to TRBJ1-5; D possibly corresponds to TRBD1 (5 bases). Looked up from germline, CDR1 is KGHSH and CDR2 is LQKENI. The CDR3 consists of 14 residues. Trimming stripped 3 bases from V and 1 base from J, with 7 bases between. CDR3 nucleotide sequence: TGTGCCAGCTCACCTCGGGACAGCAATCAGCCCCAGCATTTT. Translation: CASSPRDSNQPQHF.